The 20 T cell receptor beta chains below were found in one sample sequenced in a study of T cell clones after liver transplantation (dated by TCRdb to about 2019). Libraries came from the immunoSEQ multiplex PCR assay. Not all clones reach the TCRdb copy of this immuneACCESS table, which keeps in-frame sequences only. Checked studies attribute under half of the gap to unresolved V genes and leave the rest unexplained. The sample table holds more than 70,000 clones, of which approximately 82% were seen once. In total, the top ten clones hold 2.8% of the sample. The source was CD4+ T cells from blood, collected at the 22-month timepoint. These receptors were collected from a human patient who received a liver transplant. In transplant recipients, some T cells may be of donor rather than host origin.

V gene TRBV18 combines with J gene TRBJ1-1; TRBD1 aligns across 7 bases. V lost 5 bases, J lost 4 bases, and 13 bases stayed unmatched. The CDR3 totals 16 residues. CDR1 KGHSH and CDR2 LQKENI come from the germline V gene. CDR3 bases: TGTGCCAGCTCATCCAAGACAGGGTTGTTGGGCACTGAAGCTTTCTTT. This translates into CASSSKTGLLGTEAFF.

V and J are TRBV7-3 and TRBJ2-1, with 14 positions matching TRBD2. This CDR3 is 17 amino acids long. Germline V gives CDR1 SGHTA, CDR2 FQGTGA. V trimming: 5 bases; J trimming: 7 bases; junction bases outside the gene matches: 10. CDR3 loop: CASSPGLAGGILNEQFF. The CDR3 DNA sequence: TGTGCCAGCAGCCCCGGACTAGCGGGAGGAATTTTGAATGAGCAGTTCTTC.

This chain links TRBV19 with TRBJ2-1; 10 nucleotides align to TRBD1. Germline CDR1 reads LNHDA; CDR2 reads SQIVND (reference sequence). The ends lost 3 bases at V and 5 bases at J; junction bases unmatched: 7. This CDR3 comprises 16 residues. CDR3: CASSIQGQGYHNEQFF. The CDR3 nucleotides are TGTGCCAGTAGTATCCAGGGACAGGGGTACCACAATGAGCAGTTCTTC. Filled out from reference TRBV19 and TRBJ2-1, the complete variable domain reads DGGITQSPKYLFRKEGQNVTLSCEQNLNHDAMYWYRQDPGQGLRLIYYSQIVNDFQKGDIAEGYSVSREKKESFPLTVTSAQKNPTAFYLCASSIQGQGYHNEQFFGPGTRLTVL.

This chain connects TRBV6-4 to TRBJ1-1, with TRBD1 matching 7 bases. The germline V gene has CDR1 MRHNA and CDR2 SNTAGT. J lost 5 bases, V lost 4 bases, and 7 bases had no gene match. CDR3 length: 14 residues. The DNA of the CDR3 is TGTGCCAGCAGTGTGGAACAGGGGAGGACTGAAGCTTTCTTT. Translating it yields CASSVEQGRTEAFF.

The rearrangement links TRBV7-2 to TRBJ2-5; tentatively, D is TRBD2 (5 bases). Germline CDR1 reads SGHTA; CDR2 reads FQGNSA. The CDR3 runs to 15 residues. V was shortened by 1 base and J by 4 bases, with 13 bases between the two germline ends. The CDR3 DNA is TGTGCCAGCAGCTTAGATCCGGGGATTCGAGAGACCCAGTACTTC. It codes for CASSLDPGIRETQYF.

V gene TRBV5-8 combines with J gene TRBJ2-5; D call uncertain. Germline V gene sequence: CDR1 SGHTS, CDR2 YDEGEE. The CDR3 is 12 amino acids. The V end was cut by 1 base, the J end by 5 bases, with 6 bases between. The DNA of the CDR3 is TGTGCCAGCAGCTTGTTGGGGGAGACCCAGTACTTC. It yields the protein CASSLLGETQYF.

The chain is built from TRBV5-4 and TRBJ2-5; D gene ambiguous. V shed 0 bases and J shed 1 base, with 4 bases lying between them. Germline-derived CDR1 and CDR2 are SGHNT and YYREEE (reference sequence). The length of the CDR3 is 13 residues. The CDR3 region has the DNA TGTGCCAGCAGCTTGGTTGCCCAAGAGACCCAGTACTTC. It translates to CASSLVAQETQYF.

The V gene is TRBV20-1, the J gene TRBJ2-7; D might be TRBD2 (6 bases). The germline V and J ends were trimmed by 5 bases and 6 bases, with 11 bases remaining between them. Germline values: CDR1 DFQATT, CDR2 SNEGSKA (reference sequence). The CDR3 sequence is 11 residues long. The chain's CDR3 is CSALRGSEQYF. For the CDR3, the DNA is TGCAGTGCTTTGCGGGGTTCCGAGCAGTACTTC.

This clone was counted a single time. The gene calls are TRBV4-1 and TRBJ2-7; D may be TRBD1 (7 bases). The CDR3 has 16 residues. Germline V gene lookup returns CDR1 MGHRA and CDR2 YSYEKL. Trimming shortened V by 1 base and J by 7 bases, and 20 bases separated the two germline ends. The CDR3 DNA follows: TGCGCCAGCAGCCAAGGGGTGCGGGACAGATCTGGTGAGCAGTACTTC. Translation gives CASSQGVRDRSGEQYF.

CDR3 amino acids: CASSARTLQNYGYTF. CDR3 DNA sequence: TGTGCCAGCAGTGCTCGGACATTACAAAACTATGGCTACACCTTC. The chain joins TRBV6-1 to TRBJ1-2; a possible D gene is TRBD1 (5 bases). V was trimmed by 4 bases and J by 2 bases, leaving 14 bases between them. The CDR3 runs to 15 residues. From germline, CDR1 is MNHNS and CDR2 SASEGT.

The rearrangement links TRBV7-2 to TRBJ2-1; no firm D call. The CDR3 has 14 residues. CDR1 is SGHTA, CDR2 FQGNSA, per germline. Trimming took 5 bases from V and 3 from J, leaving 11 bases between them. The CDR3 here is CASSPGAIYNEQFF. The CDR3 region has the DNA TGTGCCAGCAGCCCCGGCGCCATCTACAATGAGCAGTTCTTC.

The chain combines TRBV19 with TRBJ1-1, with D hard to call. The CDR3 totals 14 residues. Trimming removed 0 bases at V and 5 bases at J, with 10 bases between. CDR1 is LNHDA, CDR2 SQIVND, per germline (reference sequence). This CDR3 reads CASSIELLGTEAFF. CDR3 in DNA: TGTGCCAGTAGTATAGAGCTATTGGGGACTGAAGCTTTCTTT.

The rearrangement joins TRBV10-2 to TRBJ2-7, with a weak D call TRBD2 (6 bases). V gave up 6 bases and J gave up 2 bases, with 17 bases separating them. Per the germline V gene, CDR1 is WSHSY and CDR2 is SAAADI. This CDR3 region has 15 residues. CDR3 protein: CASRPPGSGAYEQYF. The CDR3 coding sequence is TGCGCCAGCAGACCACCCGGGTCGGGGGCCTACGAGCAGTACTTC.

This clone appeared a few times. This rearrangement joins TRBV6-6 to TRBJ1-5, with 12 bases matching TRBD1. CDR1 MNHNY and CDR2 SVGAGI come from the germline V gene (reference sequence). The CDR3 spans 15 residues. The trim removed 5 bases at V and 6 bases at J, leaving 5 bases unmatched. The CDR3 loop reads CASSKGQGAGQPQHF. The CDR3 coding sequence is TGTGCCAGCAGTAAGGGACAGGGGGCCGGTCAGCCCCAGCATTTT.

Only one count was recorded for this clone. The genes are TRBV7-2 and TRBJ1-3; weak D call: TRBD1 (6 bases). CDR1 SGHTA and CDR2 FQGNSA come from the germline V gene. V was clipped by 5 bases and J by 2 bases, with 13 bases between them. The CDR3 runs to 15 residues. Here the CDR3 reads CASSLRGGTGNTIYF. CDR3 bases: TGTGCCAGCAGCCTCAGGGGTGGCACTGGAAACACCATATATTTT.

The chain has TRBV27 and TRBJ2-7; 8 positions match TRBD2. Germline V gene lookup returns CDR1 MNHEY and CDR2 SMNVEV (reference sequence). The CDR3 consists of 15 residues. The trim removed 0 bases at V and 6 bases at J, leaving 7 bases unmatched. The CDR3 DNA reads as TGTGCCAGCAGTTTATCGTGGCTAGCGGGCATCGAGCAGTACTTC. Translation: CASSLSWLAGIEQYF.

The sample holds a few counts of this clone. This chain links TRBV10-3 with TRBJ2-7, with D possibly TRBD2 on 5 matching bases. V lost 10 bases, J lost 1 base, and 11 bases lay in between. The CDR3 is 12 residues long. Germline CDR1 reads ENHRY; CDR2 reads SYGVKD. The CDR3 sequence is CATKDSSYEQYF. The CDR3 DNA follows: TGTGCCACCAAGGACTCGTCCTACGAGCAGTACTTC.

The chain joins TRBV30 to TRBJ2-3; D perhaps matches TRBD2 (5 bases). The CDR3 has 13 residues. Germline-derived CDR1 and CDR2 are GTSNPN and SVGIG (reference sequence). Trimming left V 4 bases short and J 0 bases short, with 8 bases between. The CDR3 loop is CAWNTGSTDTQYF. The CDR3 nucleotides read TGTGCCTGGAACACGGGGAGCACAGATACGCAGTATTTT.

This CDR3 reads CASSLDGRLDTQYF. DNA of the CDR3: TGTGCCAGCAGCTTAGACGGGAGGTTGGATACGCAGTATTTT. The chain uses TRBV7-2 and TRBJ2-3; TRBD2 matches at 7 bases. CDR1 is SGHTA, CDR2 FQGNSA, per germline. The length of the CDR3 is 14 residues. V trimming: 1 base; J trimming: 6 bases; junction bases outside the gene matches: 4.

V gene TRBV28 combines with J gene TRBJ1-5; D not certain. Per germline, CDR1 MDHEN and CDR2 SYDVKM. Trimming took 2 bases from V and 9 from J, leaving 8 bases between them. The CDR3 has 12 amino acids. Written as DNA, the CDR3 is TGTGCCAGCAGTTTACCCACGTTGCCCCAGCATTTT. Its translation: CASSLPTLPQHF.